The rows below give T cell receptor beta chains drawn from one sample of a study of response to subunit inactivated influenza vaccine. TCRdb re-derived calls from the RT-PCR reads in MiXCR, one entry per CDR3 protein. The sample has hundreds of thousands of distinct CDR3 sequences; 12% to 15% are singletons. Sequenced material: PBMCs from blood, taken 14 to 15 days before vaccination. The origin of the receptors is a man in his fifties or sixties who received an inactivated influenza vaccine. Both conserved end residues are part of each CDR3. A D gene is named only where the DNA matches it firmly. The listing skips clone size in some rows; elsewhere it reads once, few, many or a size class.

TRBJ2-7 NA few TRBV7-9 TGTGCCAGCAGCTTCCACGGATCTGCTCCCCTCGAGCAGTACTTC CASSFHGSAPLEQYF
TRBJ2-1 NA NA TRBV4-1 TGCGCCAGCAGCCAGAGACTGGAGCAGTTCTTC CASSQRLEQFF
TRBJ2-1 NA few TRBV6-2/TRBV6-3 TGTGCCAGCAGTTACTCGCTCACTGCCTACAATGAGCAGTTCTTC CASSYSLTAYNEQFF
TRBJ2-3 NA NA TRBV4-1 TGCGCCAGCAGCCTGGCATATAGCACAGATACGCAGTATTTT CASSLAYSTDTQYF
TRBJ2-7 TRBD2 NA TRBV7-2 TGTGGCAGCAGCTTAGTCGCGGGGGGGCCCTCTTACGAGCAGTACTTC CGSSLVAGGPSYEQYF
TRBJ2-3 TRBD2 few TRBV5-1 TGCGCCAGCAGCTCCATACTAGCGGGAGGGCCAATTCATACGCAGTATTTT CASSSILAGGPIHTQYF
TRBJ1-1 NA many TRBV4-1 TGCGCCAGCAGCCAAAACAGGGTGAACACTGAAGCTTTCTTT CASSQNRVNTEAFF
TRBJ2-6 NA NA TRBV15 TGTGCCACCAGCCCAACGAAGGAACAGGCTGGGGCCAACGTCCTGACTTTC CATSPTKEQAGANVLTF
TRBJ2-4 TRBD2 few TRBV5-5 TGTGCCAGCAGCTCCGTGATAGCGGGGACGATAGCCAAAAACATTCAGTACTTC CASSSVIAGTIAKNIQYF
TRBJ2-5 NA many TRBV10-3 TGTGCCATCAGTGACCCTGCGGGCCCCAAGGAGACCCAGTACTTC CAISDPAGPKETQYF
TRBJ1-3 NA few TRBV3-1 TGTGCCAGCAGCCAGATTTACACCCACTCTGGAAACACCATATATTTT CASSQIYTHSGNTIYF
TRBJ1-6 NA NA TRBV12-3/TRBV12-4 TGTGCCAGCAGCCTGCCGGGCCCCTATAATTCACCCCTCCACTTT CASSLPGPYNSPLHF
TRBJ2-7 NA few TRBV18 TGTGCCAGCTCACCGGTTAGCGAAGGCGAGCAGTACTTC CASSPVSEGEQYF
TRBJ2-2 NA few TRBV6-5 TGTGCCAGCAGTTACTGGGTCACCGGGGAGCTGTTTTTT CASSYWVTGELFF
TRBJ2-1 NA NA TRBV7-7 TGTGCCAGCAGTCCTCGCCCAGGCTGGGGTGAGCAGTTCTTC CASSPRPGWGEQFF
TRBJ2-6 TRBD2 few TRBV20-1 TGCAGTGCTAGCCGCAGCGGGACCTCTGGGGCCAACGTCCTGACTTTC CSASRSGTSGANVLTF
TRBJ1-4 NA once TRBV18 TGTGCCAGCTCACAGAGGGGCGTTCGTGAAAAACTGTTTTTT CASSQRGVREKLFF
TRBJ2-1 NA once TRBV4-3 TGCGCCAGCAGCCAAGAATTGCCGGACTACCAAACCTACAATGAGCAGTTCTTC CASSQELPDYQTYNEQFF
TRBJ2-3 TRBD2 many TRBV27 TGTGCCAGCAGCCCGGGACTAGCGGGGTACTCTAGCACAGATACGCAGTATTTT CASSPGLAGYSSTDTQYF
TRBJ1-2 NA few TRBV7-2 TGTGCCAGCAGCTTACAGGGGTCTGACAACTATGGCTACACCTTC CASSLQGSDNYGYTF
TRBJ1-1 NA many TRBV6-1 TGTGCCAGCAGTGAAGCGCTTCAAGGCAGAGGAGACACTGAAGCTTTCTTT CASSEALQGRGDTEAFF
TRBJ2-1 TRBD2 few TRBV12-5 TGTGCTAGTGGTTTGGTACTCGGGGGACTAGAGGGGACTGAGCAGTTCTTC CASGLVLGGLEGTEQFF
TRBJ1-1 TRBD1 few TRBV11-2 TGTGCCAGCAGTACCGGGACAGGGAGCACTGAAGCTTTCTTT CASSTGTGSTEAFF